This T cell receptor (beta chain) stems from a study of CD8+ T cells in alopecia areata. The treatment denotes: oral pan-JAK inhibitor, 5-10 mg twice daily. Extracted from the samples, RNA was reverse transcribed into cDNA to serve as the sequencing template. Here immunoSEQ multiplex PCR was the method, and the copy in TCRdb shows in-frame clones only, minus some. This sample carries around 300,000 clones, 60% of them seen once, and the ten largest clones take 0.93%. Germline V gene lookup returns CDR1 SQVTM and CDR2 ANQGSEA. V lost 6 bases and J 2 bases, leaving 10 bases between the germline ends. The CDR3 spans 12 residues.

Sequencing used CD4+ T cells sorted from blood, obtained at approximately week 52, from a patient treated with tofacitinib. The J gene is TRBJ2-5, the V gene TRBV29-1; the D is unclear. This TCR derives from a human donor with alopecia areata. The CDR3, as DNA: TGCAGCGTGACACAGTATCAAGAGACCCAGTACTTC. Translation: CSVTQYQETQYF.